The clone carrying this T cell receptor (beta chain) occurred a few times. What it binds is unknown. The sample is drawn from a study of T cell repertoires in cytomegalovirus infection. Study in general: It can be stated that public TCR beta signatures indicated CMV infection as well as a matching HLA type. General study points: Dominating the ex vivo response were TCR beta clonotypes that were CMV-specific and HLA-C-restricted. Carriers of CMV plus the relevant HLA were identified by cumulative public TCR beta family frequency.

Germline trimming cut 4 bases from V and 10 bases from J; bases unmatched to any gene: 10. The CDR3 loop spans 14 amino acids. Germline assignment: CDR1 MNHEY and CDR2 SVGEGT. In TCRdb, the reads were re-called with MiXCR into one record per CDR3 protein. The profile shows 480,000 or so distinct CDR3 sequences, roughly 12% of them singletons. This TCR was sampled from a human donor in good health (CMV status not recorded). Some clones in this sample may be carry-over from other donors' samples. Sequenced material: PBMCs. The chain employs TRBV6-2 or TRBV6-3 and TRBJ2-1, with 7 bases that match TRBD2. The CDR3: CASSSGLVRVEQFF. CDR3 nucleotides: TGTGCCAGCAGTTCCGGACTAGTTCGAGTGGAGCAGTTCTTC.